The sequence of this TCR beta chain was determined in a study of CXCR3-negative and CXCR3-positive naive CD8 T cells. Overall study context: TRB reads totalled about 140 million, about 1.5 +/- 0.3 million per library.

The CDR3 consists of 15 residues. Germline CDR1 reads MNHEY; CDR2 reads SMNVEV (reference sequence). In preparing the TRB cDNA libraries, 5' RACE with UMI labels was used. Using the 5' RACE reads, TCRdb records one entry per CDR3 protein without DNA. In total, the table holds around 57,000 distinct CDR3 sequences. The study, taken as a whole, reports: Memory, not naive, CXCR3-negative and CXCR3-positive cells differed in TRBV-TRBJ usage. Relative to memory CD8+ cells, whose diversity was much lower, both naive subsets had comparably high diversity.

Sorts that each held 300,000 cells were run in triplicate for every CD8+ T cell subset. As concerns this clonotype: Its antigen remains unknown.

This chain links TRBV27 with TRBJ2-1; the D gene TCRdb calls, TRBD1, cannot be checked with no DNA. The sample taken for sequencing was memory CD8+ T cells from blood. The origin of this receptor is a human donor in good health. Some clones in this sample may be carry-over from other donors' samples. The CDR3 spells CASSLSGTVYNEQFF.